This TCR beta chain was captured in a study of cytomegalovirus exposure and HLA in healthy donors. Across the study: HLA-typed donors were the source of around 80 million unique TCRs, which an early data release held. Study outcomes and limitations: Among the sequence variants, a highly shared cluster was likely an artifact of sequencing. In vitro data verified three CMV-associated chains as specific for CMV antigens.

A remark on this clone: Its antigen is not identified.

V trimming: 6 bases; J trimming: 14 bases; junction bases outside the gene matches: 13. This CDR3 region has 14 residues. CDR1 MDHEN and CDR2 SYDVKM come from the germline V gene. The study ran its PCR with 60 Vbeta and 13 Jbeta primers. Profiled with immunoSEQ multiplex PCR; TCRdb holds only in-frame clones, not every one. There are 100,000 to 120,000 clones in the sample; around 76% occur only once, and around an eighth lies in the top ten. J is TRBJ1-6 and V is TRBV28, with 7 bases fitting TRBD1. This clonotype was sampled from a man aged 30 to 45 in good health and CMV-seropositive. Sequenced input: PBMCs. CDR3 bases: TGTGCCAGCAGGTCCGGGACAGCCGAGGGAACCCTCCACTTT. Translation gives CASRSGTAEGTLHF.